This T cell receptor (beta chain) came from a study of CD4 T cells in relation to SARS-CoV-2 and coronaviruses. Overall study results and limits: Each donor contributed either pre-pandemic or post-infection samples, not both.

Method: immunoSEQ multiplex PCR; TCRdb's copy keeps in-frame clones and lacks some. The profile shows 20,000 to 25,000 clones, roughly 70% of them singletons. With regard to this clone: Its antigen is unknown.

CD4+ T cells from unexposed donors were obtained before the COVID-19 pandemic (2011-2018). Isolation of CD4+ T cells took place after approximately 10 days in culture. Each well had a few million PBMCs in around 5.3% human AB serum with IL-2. Fresh IL-2 medium replaced half the medium on days 3 and 7. The sample comprised CD4+ T cells from PBMCs, cultured in vitro. The sequence came from a human donor in good health.

CDR3: CASSQERVQETQYF. The CDR3 DNA reads TGTGCCAGCAGCCAAGAAAGGGTTCAAGAGACCCAGTACTTC. The J gene is TRBJ2-5, the V gene TRBV4-2; D ambiguous. The CDR3 spans 14 residues. Germline V gives CDR1 LGHNA, CDR2 YNFKEQ. The V end lost 0 bases, the J end lost 2 bases, and 7 bases lay between the germline ends.